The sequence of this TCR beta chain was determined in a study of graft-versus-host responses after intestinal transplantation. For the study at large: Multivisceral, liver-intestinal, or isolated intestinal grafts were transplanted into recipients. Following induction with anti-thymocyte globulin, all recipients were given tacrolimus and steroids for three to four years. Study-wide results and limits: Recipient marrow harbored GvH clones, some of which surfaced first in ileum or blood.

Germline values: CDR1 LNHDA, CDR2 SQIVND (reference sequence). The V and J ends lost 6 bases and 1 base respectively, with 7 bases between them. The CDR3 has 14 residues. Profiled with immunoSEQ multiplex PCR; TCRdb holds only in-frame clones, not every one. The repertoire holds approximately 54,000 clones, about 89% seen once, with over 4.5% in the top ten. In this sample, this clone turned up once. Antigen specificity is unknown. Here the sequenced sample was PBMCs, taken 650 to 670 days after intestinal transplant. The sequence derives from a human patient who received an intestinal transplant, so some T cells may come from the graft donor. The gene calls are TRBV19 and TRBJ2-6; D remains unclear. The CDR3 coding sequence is TGTGCCAGTAGCCCTTTGTCTGGGGCCAACGTCCTGACTTTC. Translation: CASSPLSGANVLTF.